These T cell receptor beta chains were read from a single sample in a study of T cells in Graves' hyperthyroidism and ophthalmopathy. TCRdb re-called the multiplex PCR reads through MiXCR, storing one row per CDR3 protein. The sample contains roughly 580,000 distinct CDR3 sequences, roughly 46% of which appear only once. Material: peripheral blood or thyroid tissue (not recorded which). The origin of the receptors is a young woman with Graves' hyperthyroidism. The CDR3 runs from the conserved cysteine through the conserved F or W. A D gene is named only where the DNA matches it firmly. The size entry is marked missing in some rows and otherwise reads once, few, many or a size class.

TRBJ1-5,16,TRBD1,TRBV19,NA,CASSALTGGEGQPQHF,TGTGCCAGTAGTGCCCTTACAGGGGGCGAAGGTCAGCCCCAGCATTTT
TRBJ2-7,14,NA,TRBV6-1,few,CASSFRDRPYEQYF,TGTGCCAGCAGTTTTCGGGACCGTCCCTACGAGCAGTACTTC
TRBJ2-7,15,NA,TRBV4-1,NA,CASSQESRPSYEQYF,TGCGCCAGCAGCCAAGAGAGCAGACCCTCCTACGAGCAGTACTTC
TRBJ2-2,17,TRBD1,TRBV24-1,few,CATSEWGTGPNTGELFF,TGTGCCACCAGTGAGTGGGGGACAGGTCCGAACACCGGGGAGCTGTTTTTT
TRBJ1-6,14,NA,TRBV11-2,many,CASSSTSVNSPLHF,TGTGCCAGCAGCTCGACATCGGTGAATTCACCCCTCCACTTT
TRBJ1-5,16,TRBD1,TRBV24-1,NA,CATSEPDRGFNQPQHF,TGTGCCACCAGTGAACCGGACAGGGGGTTCAATCAGCCCCAGCATTTT
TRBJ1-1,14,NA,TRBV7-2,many,CASSRAGHSQEAFF,TGTGCCAGCAGCCGCGCTGGGCACTCTCAAGAAGCTTTCTTT
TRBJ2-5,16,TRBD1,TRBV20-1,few,CSATRRQGRVQETQYF,TGCAGTGCAACCCGTCGACAGGGACGGGTCCAAGAGACCCAGTACTTC
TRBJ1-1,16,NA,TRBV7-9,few,CASSPNATAAGTEAFF,TGTGCCAGCAGCCCCAACGCGACGGCCGCTGGCACTGAAGCTTTCTTT
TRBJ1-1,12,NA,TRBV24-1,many,CATRKQGTEAFF,TGTGCCACCAGAAAACAGGGCACTGAAGCTTTCTTT
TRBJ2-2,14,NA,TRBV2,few,CASSSAVNTGELFF,TGTGCCAGCAGTTCGGCGGTGAACACCGGGGAGCTGTTTTTT
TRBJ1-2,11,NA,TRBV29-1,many,CSSTSRGGYTF,TGCAGCTCAACATCGAGGGGGGGCTACACCTTC
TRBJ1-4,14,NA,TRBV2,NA,CASSVEGGDEKLFF,TGTGCCAGCAGTGTTGAGGGAGGGGATGAAAAACTGTTTTTT
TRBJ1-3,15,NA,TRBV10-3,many,CAISDTSRSGNTIYF,TGTGCCATCAGTGATACCAGTCGGTCTGGAAACACCATATATTTT
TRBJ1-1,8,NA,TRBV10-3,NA,CAIRETFF,TGTGCCATCAGGGAAACTTTCTTT
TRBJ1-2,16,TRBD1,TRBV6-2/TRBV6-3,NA,CASSYSIPGQDYGYTF,TGTGCCAGCAGTTACTCGATTCCGGGACAGGACTATGGCTACACCTTC
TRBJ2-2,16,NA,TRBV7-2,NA,CASSYSRGLAGGELFF,TGTGCCAGCAGTTACTCCAGGGGGCTAGCGGGCGGGGAGCTGTTTTTT